The clone carrying this TCR beta chain was seen a handful of times. What it recognizes is unknown. Using a J-beta primer mix together with a sample-barcoded 5' primer, a second PCR was run for roughly 6 to 11 cycles. MiXCR, applied by TCRdb to the 5' RACE reads, yields one record per CDR3 protein. The sample lists 1.5 million to 2 million distinct CDR3 sequences, 49% occurring once. This record belongs to a study of blood T cells in healthy people across ages. The sample providers were healthy Caucasian people from Russia, aged roughly 6 to 90. Germline CDR1 and CDR2: SGHRS and YFSETQ. Trimming at V came to 4 bases and at J to 7 bases, leaving 13 bases not matched to a gene. This CDR3 contains 16 residues. The study's findings and limits: Not knowing donor CMV status may have confounded expanded clonotype changes. A greater number of naive CD4+ cells and higher diversity distinguished long-lived donors from aged donors.

Sequenced input: blood. This receptor was identified in a woman between 35 and 50 years old in good health. The V and J genes are TRBV5-1 and TRBJ2-7, with 11 nucleotides matching TRBD1. CDR3 sequence reads: CASSATSRDRGGEQYF. DNA of the CDR3: TGCGCCAGCAGCGCTACCTCCCGGGACAGGGGGGGTGAGCAGTACTTC.